The 27 T cell receptor beta chains presented below share a single source sample, sequenced in a study of blood T cell repertoires in COVID-19 (TCRdb year 2020). The library was produced with the immunoSEQ multiplex PCR assay. TCRdb mirrors the immuneACCESS table, restricted to in-frame sequences. Some clones are absent from its copies; in checked studies, under half trace to an unresolved V gene, and the reason for the others is unknown. The sample table lists 350,000 to 500,000 clones, approximately 90% of them with a count of one. The ten largest account for 0.7% to 0.85% of the sample. The sample was peripheral blood. The receptor set was obtained from a man aged 18 to 29 with COVID-19, enrolled during active disease.

This chain uses TRBV5-4 with TRBJ1-2; D not certain. The CDR3 length is 14 residues. The ends were cut back, 2 bases at V and 4 bases at J, with 12 bases in the middle. CDR1 is SGHNT and CDR2 is YYREEE in the germline V gene (reference sequence). CDR3 protein: CASSFKGSGYGYTF. The DNA for the CDR3 is TGTGCCAGCAGCTTTAAGGGAAGCGGCTATGGCTACACCTTC.

This chain connects TRBV9 to TRBJ2-1, with TRBD1 matching 7 bases. CDR3 size: 16 residues. Trimming at V came to 4 bases and at J to 6 bases, leaving 13 bases not matched to a gene. Per the germline V gene, CDR1 is SGDLS and CDR2 is YYNGEE. Written as DNA, the CDR3 is TGTGCCAGCAGCTCCGCCGGGACAGCCCAAATCAATGAGCAGTTCTTC. This codes for CASSSAGTAQINEQFF.

This clone has only a few counts. The rearrangement uses TRBV21-1 and TRBJ2-2; the table gives TRBD1 as D, unverified against the DNA. TRBV21-1 is annotated as a pseudogene. The CDR3 is made up of 16 amino acids. CDR3: CASSHAWQGNTGELFF. CDR3 nucleotides: TGTGCCAGCAGCCACGCTTGGCAGGGGAACACCGGGGAGCTGTTTTTT.

This chain links TRBV5-1 with TRBJ1-3; D is unresolved. Germline-derived CDR1 and CDR2 are SGHRS and YFSETQ. The CDR3 length is 15 residues. The CDR3 region is CVSIVVRSSGNTIYF. The CDR3, as DNA: TGCGTAAGCATTGTGGTTCGTAGCTCTGGAAACACCATATATTTT.

The CDR3 reads CASSDGSLYEQYF. Here the CDR3 DNA reads TGCGCCAGCAGTGATGGCAGTTTATACGAGCAGTACTTC. This sequence joins TRBV10-2 and TRBJ2-7; D gene uncertain. The CDR3 is made up of 13 amino acids. V was cut by 3 bases and J by 4 bases, with 10 bases left in between. Per germline, CDR1 WSHSY and CDR2 SAAADI.

The chain uses TRBV12-5 and TRBJ2-2; 13 bases align to TRBD2. Germline values: CDR1 LGHNT, CDR2 FRNRAP. The junction had 6 bases not matched to a gene; V was cut back by 0 bases and J by 2 bases. CDR3 size: 19 residues. The DNA for the CDR3 is TGTGCTAGTGGTTTGGTAGGAACTAGCGGGGGGGCTAACACCGGGGAGCTGTTTTTT. Its protein product is CASGLVGTSGGANTGELFF.

The V gene is TRBV6-5, the J gene TRBJ1-3; TRBD1 matches at 7 bases. The CDR3 extends over 15 amino acids. Trimming removed 3 bases from V and 4 bases from J; junction bases left unmatched: 6. Germline loops: CDR1 MNHEY, CDR2 SVGAGI. The CDR3 DNA reads TGTGCCAGCAGTTATCCTAGGGGGCTGGGAAACACCATATATTTT. Translation gives CASSYPRGLGNTIYF.

The rearrangement joins TRBV24-1 to TRBJ2-2; 9 bases align to TRBD2. V shed 3 bases and J 5 bases; nucleotides not matched to a gene: 3. This CDR3 contains 15 residues. Germline CDR1 reads KGHDR; CDR2 reads SFDVKD. The CDR3 spells CATSDPSGRTGELFF. The CDR3 DNA follows: TGTGCCACCAGTGATCCCAGCGGGAGGACCGGGGAGCTGTTTTTT.

The chain recombines TRBV27 with TRBJ2-1, with unresolved D. Germline values: CDR1 MNHEY, CDR2 SMNVEV (reference sequence). This CDR3 is 15 amino acids long. V lost 2 bases and J lost 0, with 8 bases in between. This chain's CDR3 is CASSLILSSYNEQFF. For the CDR3, the DNA is TGTGCCAGCAGTTTAATTCTAAGCTCCTACAATGAGCAGTTCTTC.

This rearrangement joins TRBV18 to TRBJ1-6, with 7 bases that match TRBD1. In germline, CDR1 is KGHSH, CDR2 LQKENI. There are 16 residues in the CDR3. V dropped 3 bases and J dropped 4; count of bases not matched to a gene: 6. The CDR3: CASSPRGTVYNSPLHF. The CDR3, as DNA: TGTGCCAGCTCACCGAGGGGGACAGTTTATAATTCACCCCTCCACTTT.

The chain links TRBV3-1 (or the pseudogene TRBV3-2) to TRBJ2-2, with D possibly being TRBD2 (5 bases). Trimming cost V 0 bases and J 6 bases, with 8 bases left between them. This CDR3 is built from 14 residues. CDR1 is LGHDT and CDR2 is YNNKEL in the germline V gene (reference sequence). CDR3 nucleotides: TGTGCCAGCAGCCAAGATCACGGGGCCGGGGAGCTGTTTTTT. It specifies CASSQDHGAGELFF.

The rearrangement uses TRBV7-3 and TRBJ2-5, with 9 bases that match TRBD1. The J segment lost 5 bases and the V segment lost 1 base, leaving 5 bases of the junction unmatched. CDR1 and CDR2 from the germline V gene are SGHTA and FQGTGA. The CDR3 sequence is 15 residues long. In DNA, the CDR3 is TGTGCCAGCAGCTTAAGAGGGGGACAGGGTGAGACCCAGTACTTC. The encoded protein is CASSLRGGQGETQYF.

The table lists this clone with a count of one. The V call is TRBV6-5, the J call TRBJ1-1; the match to TRBD1 covers 7 bases. The CDR3 extends over 15 amino acids. CDR1 is MNHEY and CDR2 is SVGAGI in the germline V gene. Unmatched junction bases numbered 4, after V lost 2 bases and J lost 1 base. CDR3 in DNA: TGTGCCAGCAGTTACAGGGACAGAAAGAACACTGAAGCTTTCTTT. Encoded protein: CASSYRDRKNTEAFF.

The chain joins TRBV27 to TRBJ2-7; TRBD1 matches 7 bases. V shed 5 bases and J 4 bases; nucleotides not matched to a gene: 2. CDR3 length: 12 residues. Germline V gene data show CDR1 as MNHEY and CDR2 as SMNVEV (reference sequence). CDR3 sequence: CASSTGVYEQYF. For the CDR3, the DNA is TGTGCCAGCAGTACAGGGGTTTACGAGCAGTACTTC.

The chain couples TRBV6-5 to TRBJ2-2; the D is unclear. Germline CDR1 MNHEY, CDR2 SVGAGI. V dropped 6 bases and J dropped 1 base, with 6 bases sitting between them. The CDR3 is 13 residues long. CDR3 bases: TGTGCCAGCAGGACAAGGAACACCGGGGAGCTGTTTTTT. It specifies CASRTRNTGELFF.

The CDR3 here is CASSIDRYNEQFF. The CDR3 bases are TGTGCCAGCAGCATCGACAGGTACAATGAGCAGTTCTTC. This chain connects TRBV11-2 to TRBJ2-1; weak D call: TRBD1 (6 bases). CDR3 length: 13 residues. The germline V and J ends were trimmed by 5 bases and 4 bases, with 9 bases remaining between them. Germline V gives CDR1 SGHAT, CDR2 FQNNGV.

The V and J genes are TRBV6-5 and TRBJ2-3; 11 bases are a match to TRBD2. Trimming removed 6 bases from V and 4 bases from J; junction bases left unmatched: 3. The CDR3 is 14 amino acids. Germline V lookup: CDR1 MNHEY, CDR2 SVGAGI. CDR3: CASRTSGESDTQYF. DNA of the CDR3: TGTGCCAGCAGGACTAGCGGGGAATCAGATACGCAGTATTTT.

This rearrangement joins TRBV5-4 to TRBJ1-6, with TRBD1 as a possible D gene (6 bases). The length of the CDR3 is 18 residues. Germline V gene data show CDR1 as SGHNT and CDR2 as YYREEE (reference sequence). Deletions cut 3 bases from V and 10 bases from J, with 26 bases between. For the CDR3, the DNA is TGTGCCAGCAGCTCTAGTGAAGGCACAGGGTTTACGAAATCACCCCTCCACTTT. This translates into CASSSSEGTGFTKSPLHF.

This clone occurred once. The chain has TRBV7-6 and TRBJ2-1, with 10 bases identical to TRBD1. Looked up from germline, CDR1 is SGHVS and CDR2 is FNYEAQ. The ends lost 5 bases at V and 2 bases at J; junction bases unmatched: 6. CDR3 length equals 16 residues. CDR3 protein: CASSNTGTGAYNEQFF. In DNA form, the CDR3 reads TGTGCCAGCAGCAACACCGGGACAGGGGCCTACAATGAGCAGTTCTTC.

This rearrangement joins TRBV7-6 to TRBJ2-1, with TRBD1 matching 9 bases. This CDR3 comprises 15 residues. Germline V gene data show CDR1 as SGHVS and CDR2 as FNYEAQ. V lost 3 bases, J lost 5 bases, and 5 bases stayed unmatched. The chain's CDR3 is CASSFPGQGNNEQFF. The CDR3 coding sequence is TGTGCCAGCAGCTTTCCGGGACAGGGAAACAATGAGCAGTTCTTC.

V is TRBV20-1 and J is TRBJ2-3; 8 bases are a match to TRBD2. The CDR3 has 16 amino acids. Trimming at V came to 3 bases and at J to 3 bases, leaving 11 bases not matched to a gene. The germline V gene has CDR1 DFQATT and CDR2 SNEGSKA (reference sequence). The CDR3 region is CSASIRRGAGTDTQYF. The CDR3 region has the DNA TGCAGTGCTAGTATAAGGCGGGGGGCCGGTACAGATACGCAGTATTTT.

The chain combines TRBV3-1 (or the pseudogene TRBV3-2) with TRBJ2-2; 10 nucleotides agree with TRBD2. CDR1 is LGHDT and CDR2 is YNNKEL in the germline V gene (reference sequence). The CDR3 spans 16 residues. The trim removed 5 bases at V and 5 bases at J, leaving 8 bases unmatched. Here the CDR3 reads CASSFVSGRSTGELFF. The CDR3 nucleotides read TGTGCCAGCAGCTTCGTTAGCGGGAGGTCGACCGGGGAGCTGTTTTTT.

The chain recombines TRBV5-1 with TRBJ2-1; D perhaps matches TRBD2 (6 bases). This CDR3 is built from 14 residues. Trimming cost V 5 bases and J 1 base, with 10 bases left between them. Germline CDR1 reads SGHRS; CDR2 reads YFSETQ. The CDR3 reads CASSIAESYNEQFF. CDR3 coding DNA: TGCGCCAGCAGTATAGCGGAATCCTACAATGAGCAGTTCTTC.

CDR3 DNA: TGTGCCACCAGTGCTCCTCCAGGGACAGATACGCAGTATTTT. It specifies CATSAPPGTDTQYF. The V gene is TRBV24-1, the J gene TRBJ2-3; perhaps TRBD1 as D (5 bases). Germline CDR1 reads KGHDR; CDR2 reads SFDVKD. V was cut by 5 bases and J by 3 bases, with 11 bases left in between. The CDR3 has 14 amino acids.

The chain uses TRBV18 and TRBJ2-7; 11 bases line up with TRBD2. The CDR3 has 15 amino acids. Germline assignment: CDR1 KGHSH and CDR2 LQKENI. V lost 3 bases, J lost 6 bases, and 7 bases stayed unmatched. CDR3 amino acids: CASSPPLAGVVEQYF. The CDR3 DNA sequence: TGTGCCAGCTCACCCCCACTAGCGGGAGTTGTCGAGCAGTACTTC.

This chain links TRBV28 with TRBJ1-5; 8 bases agree with TRBD1. V shed 5 bases, J shed 5 bases, and the junction held 8 bases outside the gene matches. Germline V gene lookup returns CDR1 MDHEN and CDR2 SYDVKM. The CDR3 has 15 amino acids. This chain's CDR3 is CASSPGQGGYQPQHF. The CDR3 nucleotides read TGTGCCAGCAGTCCTGGACAGGGAGGGTATCAGCCCCAGCATTTT. Variable domain in full (rest from reference TRBV28 and TRBJ1-5): DVKVTQSSRYLVKRTGEKVFLECVQDMDHENMFWYRQDPGLGLRLIYFSYDVKMKEKGDIPEGYSVSREKKERFSLILESASTNQTSMYLCASSPGQGGYQPQHFGDGTRLSIL.

The chain uses TRBV9 and TRBJ1-1; D is ambiguous. The V end lost 7 bases, the J end lost 2 bases, and 15 bases lay between the germline ends. Germline-derived CDR1 and CDR2 are SGDLS and YYNGEE. This CDR3 spans 14 amino acids. CDR3 in amino acids: CASGRREGNTEAFF. CDR3 coding DNA: TGTGCCAGCGGAAGGAGGGAGGGAAACACTGAAGCTTTCTTT.